These 6 T cell receptor beta chains were all obtained from the same sample, sequenced in a study of cytomegalovirus exposure and HLA in healthy donors. With 60 Vbeta and 13 Jbeta primers, the PCR was carried out. Assay: immunoSEQ multiplex PCR; the TCRdb copy retains only in-frame clones and omits some. The sample carries just under 95,000 clones, 84% recorded once. Material for sequencing was PBMCs. Receptors were obtained from a woman aged 18-35 years in good health and CMV-seropositive.

This chain connects TRBV16 to TRBJ2-7; D possibly corresponds to TRBD2 (5 bases). V was pared by 4 bases and J by 2 bases, with 6 bases between. CDR1 KGHSY and CDR2 FQNENV come from the germline V gene. There are 12 residues in the CDR3. CDR3 in amino acids: CASSPGAYEQYF. In DNA, the CDR3 is TGTGCCAGCAGCCCCGGGGCCTACGAGCAGTACTTC. The whole variable domain, filled in from reference TRBV16 and TRBJ2-7, reads GEEVAQTPKHLVRGEGQKAKLYCAPIKGHSYVFWYQQVLKNEFKFLISFQNENVFDETGMPKERFSAKCLPNSPCSLEIQATKLEDSAVYFCASSPGAYEQYFGPGTRLTVT.

The CDR3 DNA is TGTGCCAGCAGTGGTACCGGGACAGGTGGTATTTTTGGCTACACCTTC. This gives the protein CASSGTGTGGIFGYTF. The V call is TRBV6-1, the J call TRBJ1-2, with 8 positions matching TRBD1. CDR1 is MNHNS, CDR2 SASEGT, per germline. This CDR3 is built from 16 residues. V was pared by 4 bases and J by 7 bases, with 14 bases of the junction left unmatched.

This rearrangement joins TRBV5-6 to TRBJ1-1, with a tentative D call TRBD1 (5 bases). The CDR3 sequence is 15 residues long. Germline CDR1 SGHDT, CDR2 YYEEEE. V was cut by 6 bases and J by 1 base, with 16 bases left in between. In nucleotides, the CDR3 is TGTGCCAGCATCGAATTGGGGGGAACGAACACTGAAGCTTTCTTT. Translating it yields CASIELGGTNTEAFF.

The V and J genes are TRBV4-1 and TRBJ2-2; TRBD1 is a possible D gene (5 bases). In germline, CDR1 is MGHRA, CDR2 YSYEKL. This CDR3 region has 14 residues. The V end was cut by 0 bases, the J end by 7 bases, with 9 bases between. The CDR3 DNA reads as TGCGCCAGCAGCCAAGACAGGGTCTACGGGGAGCTGTTTTTT. Amino acid sequence: CASSQDRVYGELFF.

The gene calls are TRBV5-1 and TRBJ2-1, with 8 bases fitting TRBD1. CDR1 SGHRS and CDR2 YFSETQ come from the germline V gene. V was clipped by 6 bases and J by 12 bases; unmatched bases: 20. This CDR3 has 16 residues. The CDR3 region is CASIPPRDRRRLGQFF. For the CDR3, the DNA is TGCGCCAGCATTCCCCCCCGGGACAGGCGCCGGCTGGGGCAGTTCTTC.

This clone has only one observation. J is TRBJ2-7 and V is TRBV11-2; TRBD1 agrees at 8 bases. Germline V gene sequence: CDR1 SGHAT, CDR2 FQNNGV. V shed 5 bases and J 1 base; nucleotides not matched to a gene: 7. There are 15 residues in the CDR3. The CDR3: CASSHIGQGSYEQYF. DNA for the CDR3: TGTGCCAGCAGCCATATCGGACAGGGTTCCTACGAGCAGTACTTC.